This T cell receptor beta chain appears in the sequencing data of a study of cytomegalovirus exposure and HLA in healthy donors. Comment on this clone: Its target is unknown.

In germline, CDR1 is MDHEN, CDR2 SYDVKM. After removal of 4 bases from V and 5 bases from J, the junction contained 3 bases not matched to a gene. This CDR3 is 13 amino acids long. Study results and limitations: Subsequent analysis revealed that first-cohort TCR clusters tended to co-occur in the 110 or so validation repertoires.

The table came from immunoSEQ multiplex PCR; TCRdb's copy has only in-frame clones and leaves some out. The profile shows about 160,000 clones, 75% to 90% of them singletons. The chain has TRBV28 and TRBJ2-5; TRBD2 agrees at 8 bases. Sequenced: PBMCs. The TCR comes from a woman under 30 in good health and CMV-seronegative. The CDR3: CASSSGGRETQYF. In nucleotides, the CDR3 is TGTGCCAGCAGTTCGGGAGGGAGGGAGACCCAGTACTTC.